Presented here are 18 T cell receptor beta chains from one specimen sequenced in a study of CDR3 diversity in severe acne. TCRdb reanalysed the PCR reads using MiXCR and keeps one entry per CDR3 protein. The table records 89,000 or so distinct CDR3 sequences, around 50% of them present only once. The sample taken for sequencing was blood. These receptor sequences come from a male donor in good health, serving as a control.

This CDR3 reads CATSDSGKTEAFF. The DNA of the CDR3 is TGTGCCACCAGTGATTCAGGGAAGACTGAAGCTTTCTTT. The genes are TRBV24-1 and TRBJ1-1; the D gene is possibly TRBD1 (5 bases). This CDR3 is built from 13 residues. Per germline, CDR1 KGHDR and CDR2 SFDVKD. Between the trimmed V and J ends, which lost 2 bases and 5 bases, there was a span of 8 bases.

By proportion, this clonotype is medium-sized (0.01 to 0.1%). V is TRBV19 and J is TRBJ1-5; D is unresolved. V shed 5 bases and J shed 6 bases, with 11 bases lying between them. The CDR3 is 13 amino acids. Germline V gene lookup returns CDR1 LNHDA and CDR2 SQIVND (reference sequence). CDR3 amino acids: CASSGLSGQPQHF. The CDR3 region has the DNA TGTGCCAGTAGTGGCCTGAGCGGTCAGCCCCAGCATTTT.

This clonotype was found many times. V and J are TRBV5-8 and TRBJ1-1; 7 nucleotides line up with TRBD1. V dropped 1 base and J dropped 1; count of bases not matched to a gene: 1. The germline gives CDR1 SGHTS, CDR2 YDEGEE. There are 14 residues in the CDR3. CDR3 loop: CASSLNRGNTEAFF. The CDR3 DNA reads as TGTGCCAGCAGCTTGAACAGGGGGAACACTGAAGCTTTCTTT.

In this sample, this clonotype is medium-sized. The V and J genes are TRBV12-3 or TRBV12-4 and TRBJ2-1; 9 bases agree with TRBD1. The CDR3 totals 14 residues. V shed 8 bases and J 4 bases; nucleotides not matched to a gene: 6. The CDR3 here is CASGPGQGYNEQFF. The CDR3 coding sequence is TGTGCCAGCGGCCCGGGACAGGGATACAATGAGCAGTTCTTC.

The chain has TRBV6-5 and TRBJ2-6; unclear D gene. CDR3 length: 17 amino acids. V was clipped by 2 bases and J by 0 bases, with 11 bases between them. The germline V gene encodes CDR1 MNHEY and CDR2 SVGAGI. The CDR3 loop reads CASSYGAPNSGANVLTF. CDR3 bases: TGTGCCAGCAGTTACGGCGCTCCGAACTCTGGGGCCAACGTCCTGACTTTC.

A note on this clonotype: No DNA is shown, since the ends of the CDR3 on it are uncertain; the CDR3 is the one TCRdb lists. The chain joins TRBV20-1 to TRBJ2-6. Germline values: CDR1 DFQATT, CDR2 SNEGSKA (reference sequence). The CDR3 is 18 amino acids in total, end residues counted. The CDR3 loop is CSAKDRTEAFFGANVLTF.

The CDR3 DNA reads as TGTGCCAGCAGCTCCCTCGGGACGGACTACGAGCAGTACTTC. It translates to CASSSLGTDYEQYF. The rearrangement uses TRBV11-2 and TRBJ2-7, with D possibly called TRBD1 or TRBD2 (5 bases each). Between the trimmed V and J ends, which lost 4 bases and 3 bases, there was a span of 13 bases. CDR3 length equals 14 residues. Germline-derived CDR1 and CDR2 are SGHAT and FQNNGV.

Many counts were recorded for this clonotype. The chain links TRBV10-3 to TRBJ1-1, with D uncertain. Trimming shortened V by 10 bases and J by 1 base, and 10 bases separated the two germline ends. CDR3 length: 12 residues. The V gene's germline CDR1 is ENHRY and CDR2 SYGVKD. In DNA, the CDR3 is TGTGCCAACGGACGAAAGAACACTGAAGCTTTCTTT. Its translation: CANGRKNTEAFF.

A single count supports this clonotype. One end of the junction is discordant with germline, which a read error may explain. The chain couples TRBV15 to TRBJ2-1; 11 positions agree with TRBD2. The CDR3 runs to 20 residues. Germline V gene sequence: CDR1 LNHNV, CDR2 YYDKDF (reference sequence). In DNA form, the CDR3 reads TGTGCCACCAGCGGAGAGGGTGGTCGGGTAGCGGGAGGGCCAAGCAATGAGCAGCTCTTC. This gives the protein CATSGEGGRVAGGPSNEQLF.

As for this clonotype: A single base separates this from a much larger clone, so it may be a read error. This chain joins TRBV29-1 and TRBJ1-2, with D perhaps matching TRBD1 (6 bases). Germline CDR1 is SQVTM and CDR2 is ANQGSEA. The CDR3 contains 12 residues. As DNA, the CDR3 is TGCAGCGTTGACGCACAGGGATCTGGCTGCACCTTC. Its protein is CSVDAQGSGCTF.

Comment on this clonotype: The CDR3 carries no conserved terminal phenylalanine or tryptophan, so it likely arises from a read error. The DNA is left out, because the CDR3 cannot be placed on it with certainty; the CDR3 is given as TCRdb lists it. The J gene is TRBJ2-1, the V gene TRBV29-1; the table gives TRBD1 as D, unverified against the DNA. Germline CDR1 is SQVTM and CDR2 is ANQGSEA. The CDR3 is made up of 14 amino acids, end residues included. CDR3 sequence: CSDQGVGYGYTFGS.

The chain joins TRBV5-1 to TRBJ1-1; D not resolved. This CDR3 region has 14 residues. The ends were cut back, 0 bases at V and 4 bases at J, with 10 bases in the middle. Germline CDR1 SGHRS, CDR2 YFSETQ. The CDR3 sequence: CASSLAGEGTEAFF. CDR3 bases: TGCGCCAGCAGCTTGGCCGGGGAAGGCACTGAAGCTTTCTTT.

The sample holds a few counts of this clonotype. J is TRBJ1-5 and V is TRBV12-3 or TRBV12-4, with unresolved D. This CDR3 spans 12 amino acids. V gave up 2 bases and J gave up 6 bases, with 5 bases separating them. The DNA for the CDR3 is TGTGCCAGCAGTTTAAGTAGTCAGCCCCAGCATTTT. Translation: CASSLSSQPQHF.

This clonotype appeared many times. CDR3 loop: CASRPNRGANTEAFF. DNA for the CDR3: TGTGCCAGCAGGCCCAACCGTGGGGCGAACACTGAAGCTTTCTTT. The chain couples TRBV25-1 to TRBJ1-1, with a tentative D call TRBD1 (5 bases). The length of the CDR3 is 15 residues. The germline CDR1 and CDR2 sequences are MGHDK and SYGVNS. V lost 6 bases to trimming and J lost 1 base, with 15 bases between them.

This rearrangement joins TRBV7-9 to TRBJ2-7, with D maybe TRBD1 (5 bases). With 5 bases removed from V and 5 bases from J, the gap between germline ends came to 7 bases. From germline, CDR1 is SEHNR and CDR2 FQNEAQ (reference sequence). The CDR3 has 11 residues. DNA for the CDR3: TGTGCCAGCAGCGGGGCTGACGAGCAGTACTTC. It encodes CASSGADEQYF.

This clonotype was observed a few times. CDR3 coding DNA: TGTGCCAGCGCCGCGGATGAGCCCCTTTTTTCTGGGGCCAACGTCCTGACTTTC. Protein sequence: CASAADEPLFSGANVLTF. The rearrangement links TRBV6-4 to TRBJ2-6; unclear D gene. Germline V gene sequence: CDR1 MRHNA, CDR2 SNTAGT. The CDR3 loop spans 18 amino acids. The V end was cut by 8 bases, the J end by 1 base, with 21 bases between.

The chain employs TRBV11-2 and TRBJ2-6, with a weak D call TRBD1 (6 bases). Germline V gene sequence: CDR1 SGHAT, CDR2 FQNNGV. There are 19 residues in the CDR3. Trimming cost V 6 bases and J 2 bases, with 23 bases left between them. CDR3 amino acids: CASRPRTRPWDTGANVLTF. Here the CDR3 DNA reads TGTGCCAGCAGACCCAGGACTCGGCCGTGGGACACTGGGGCCAACGTCCTGACTTTC.

The chain employs TRBV9 and TRBJ2-7, with 11 bases identical to TRBD2. The CDR3 covers 14 residues. The ends lost 6 bases at V and 4 bases at J; junction bases unmatched: 6. The germline CDR1 and CDR2 sequences are SGDLS and YYNGEE. The CDR3 sequence: CASTPGLAVYEQYF. CDR3 DNA sequence: TGTGCCAGCACCCCGGGACTAGCGGTTTACGAGCAGTACTTC.